This passage covers 13 T cell receptor beta chains from one sample sequenced in a study of T cells expressing NK-cell markers. After re-calling the 5' RACE reads, TCRdb lists one entry per CDR3 protein, DNA absent. The sample data list approximately 170,000 distinct CDR3 sequences. The sample comprised blood T cells: a sorted CD56 or NKG2C T cell subset, CD4+ or CD8+ T cells, or bulk PBMC T cells (not recorded which). Source of these receptors: a man aged 18 to 69 in good health.

This chain connects TRBV28 to TRBJ2-4. This CDR3 has 16 amino acids. The germline CDR1 and CDR2 sequences are MDHEN and SYDVKM. This CDR3 reads CASSLYRRLAKNIQYF. The variable domain in full, with the rest retrieved from reference TRBV28 and TRBJ2-4, is DVKVTQSSRYLVKRTGEKVFLECVQDMDHENMFWYRQDPGLGLRLIYFSYDVKMKEKGDIPEGYSVSREKKERFSLILESASTNQTSMYLCASSLYRRLAKNIQYFGAGTRLSVL.

Here the CDR3 reads CASSLAVSTDTQYF. The J gene is TRBJ2-3, the V gene TRBV13. Per germline, CDR1 PRHDT and CDR2 FYEKMQ (reference sequence). This CDR3 comprises 14 residues.

This CDR3 reads CASSWDASGGIETQYF. This chain links TRBV7-9 with TRBJ2-5; TCRdb selects TRBD2, and the lack of DNA leaves this call unchecked. CDR1 is SEHNR and CDR2 is FQNEAQ in the germline V gene (reference sequence). The length of the CDR3 is 16 residues.

This chain uses TRBV6-1 with TRBJ1-6; TCRdb's D call of TRBD1 is untestable without DNA. Looked up from germline, CDR1 is MNHNS and CDR2 is SASEGT. This CDR3 is 15 amino acids long. This chain's CDR3 is CASSRGQGLDSPLHF.

CDR3 sequence reads: CASSLIGGSTDTQYF. The rearrangement joins TRBV7-8 to TRBJ2-3; TCRdb's assignment of TRBD1 cannot be checked, as there is no DNA. The CDR3 sequence is 15 residues long. Germline V lookup: CDR1 SGHVS, CDR2 FQNEAQ.

The V and J genes are TRBV11-3 and TRBJ1-1; lacking DNA, the TRBD1 call made by TCRdb goes unchecked. Germline V CDR1 and CDR2: SGHNT, YENEEA. This CDR3 has 16 residues. CDR3 sequence reads: CASSLPGHLPATEAFF.

The rearrangement joins TRBV19 to TRBJ2-3. Germline assignment: CDR1 LNHDA and CDR2 SQIVND (reference sequence). The CDR3 has 14 amino acids. CDR3: CASSGSAHTDTQYF.

The V and J genes are TRBV5-8 and TRBJ1-5; TCRdb lists TRBD1, though no DNA is available to test this call. The germline CDR1 and CDR2 sequences are SGHTS and YDEGEE. The CDR3 is 17 residues long. The CDR3 loop reads CASTRRAGTDSNQPQHF. Full variable domain (remainder filled in from reference TRBV5-8 and TRBJ1-5): EAGVTQSPTHLIKTRGQQATLRCSPISGHTSVYWYQQALGLGLQFLLWYDEGEERNRGNFPPRFSGRQFPNYSSELNVNALELEDSALYLCASTRRAGTDSNQPQHFGDGTRLSIL.

The gene calls are TRBV7-6 and TRBJ2-1; the D call from TCRdb, TRBD2, cannot be confirmed without DNA. Germline V lookup: CDR1 SGHVS, CDR2 FNYEAQ. The CDR3 covers 17 residues. CDR3 residues: CASSFALAGRLYNEQFF.

The chain joins TRBV19 to TRBJ2-7; TCRdb indicates TRBD1, and absent DNA this call remains unverified. The CDR3 runs 14 residues. Germline V gives CDR1 LNHDA, CDR2 SQIVND (reference sequence). The CDR3 sequence: CASSMGTGTYEQYF.

V and J are TRBV6-1 and TRBJ2-4; TCRdb proposes TRBD1, but this gene call is untestable without DNA. The V gene's germline CDR1 is MNHNS and CDR2 SASEGT. CDR3 length: 15 residues. CDR3 region: CASSGQGRTKNIQYF.

This sequence joins TRBV11-3 and TRBJ2-7; there is no DNA to check the TCRdb D call of TRBD1. Looked up from germline, CDR1 is SGHNT and CDR2 is YENEEA. This CDR3 spans 14 amino acids. CDR3 residues: CASSPPNRPYEQYF.

The CDR3 loop is CASSLGPGSNQPQHF. This chain uses TRBV13 with TRBJ1-5; the D gene TCRdb calls, TRBD1, cannot be checked with no DNA. CDR1 is PRHDT and CDR2 is FYEKMQ in the germline V gene (reference sequence). The CDR3 contains 15 residues.